Below are 3 T cell receptor beta chains sequenced from a single sample in a study of metastatic and nonmetastatic thyroid tumors (dated by TCRdb to the early 2020s). No patient had received any treatment before thyroid surgery. Receptor amplification or capture employed PCR. Instrument used: Illumina HiSeq 4000. TCRdb took the public reads, trimmed them with fastp at Q25, ran MiXCR for clone calling and kept in-frame beta chains. In this sample the table shows approximately 70,000 clones, 18% of which occur a single time. Jointly, the top ten make up roughly 13% of the sample. Sequencing input: blood. These receptor sequences come from a female donor with papillary thyroid cancer or a benign thyroid nodule (not recorded which). Some clones in this sample may be carry-over from other donors' samples.

This clone was counted only a few times. This may arise from a read error, as a much more abundant clone is one base away. The chain joins TRBV10-3 to TRBJ1-2; perhaps TRBD1 as D (6 bases). The germline V gene has CDR1 ENHRY and CDR2 SYGVKD. V gave up 7 bases and J gave up 5 bases, with 14 bases separating them. This CDR3 is built from 13 residues. CDR3 protein: CAITQGFLYGYTF. Here the CDR3 DNA reads TGTGCCATCACCCAGGGGTTCTTATATGGCTACACCTTC.

This clone was recorded a few times. One end of the junction fails to match germline, which may point to a read error. J is TRBJ2-7 and V is TRBV28, with 11 bases that match TRBD2. CDR1 is MDHEN, CDR2 SYDVKM, per germline. This CDR3 has 15 amino acids. CDR3 protein: CASRNPTSGSHEQHF. DNA of the CDR3: TGTGCCAGCAGGAACCCCACTAGCGGGAGCCACGAGCAGCACTTC. The complete variable domain, with remaining parts taken from reference TRBV28 and TRBJ2-7, reads DVKVTQSSRYLVKRTGEKVFLECVQDMDHENMFWYRQDPGLGLRLIYFSYDVKMKEKGDIPEGYSVSREKKERFSLILESASTNQTSMYLCASRNPTSGSHEQHFGPGTRLTVT.

The V call is TRBV4-1, the J call TRBJ1-6; tentatively, D is TRBD1 (5 bases). The V and J ends lost 0 bases and 7 bases respectively, with 16 bases between them. The CDR3 consists of 17 residues. CDR1 is MGHRA, CDR2 YSYEKL, per germline. Here the CDR3 reads CASSQDWGVSRNSPLHF. CDR3 nucleotide sequence: TGCGCCAGCAGCCAAGATTGGGGGGTTTCGAGGAATTCACCCCTCCACTTT.